These 10 T cell receptor beta chains were all obtained from the same sample, sequenced in a study of blood T cell repertoires in COVID-19. Measured with immunoSEQ multiplex PCR; TCRdb has only the in-frame clones, and not every one. In the table there are 120,000 or so clones, almost 80% of which are singletons. Sequencing was carried out using peripheral blood. Receptors originate from a human donor in a cohort sampled during active COVID-19.

This chain joins TRBV7-9 and TRBJ2-1; possible D gene TRBD2, 5 bases. CDR3 length equals 18 residues. V was pared by 1 base and J by 0 bases, with 16 bases between. Germline assignment: CDR1 SEHNR and CDR2 FQNEAQ (reference sequence). The CDR3 sequence: CASSLGRGSGSSYNEQFF. For the CDR3, the DNA is TGTGCCAGCAGCTTAGGTCGTGGGAGCGGTAGCTCCTACAATGAGCAGTTCTTC.

V and J are TRBV5-4 and TRBJ1-1, with D hard to call. V shed 4 bases and J shed 4 bases, with 14 bases lying between them. This CDR3 is 14 amino acids long. Looked up from germline, CDR1 is SGHNT and CDR2 is YYREEE (reference sequence). CDR3 amino acids: CASSPGRVGTEAFF. For the CDR3, the DNA is TGTGCCAGCAGCCCGGGGAGGGTGGGCACTGAAGCTTTCTTT.

The chain recombines TRBV7-2 with TRBJ1-1; possibly TRBD1 for D (5 bases). From germline, CDR1 is SGHTA and CDR2 FQGNSA. CDR3 length equals 15 residues. V was clipped by 2 bases and J by 0 bases, with 10 bases between them. CDR3 protein: CASSLPREMNTEAFF. As DNA, the CDR3 is TGTGCCAGCAGCTTACCCAGGGAAATGAACACTGAAGCTTTCTTT.

V is TRBV5-1 and J is TRBJ1-2; D perhaps matches TRBD1 (5 bases). Germline assignment: CDR1 SGHRS and CDR2 YFSETQ. The CDR3 runs 14 residues. Trimming stripped 0 bases from V and 4 bases from J, with 10 bases between. The CDR3 reads CASSLDGQGYGYTF. The CDR3 bases are TGCGCCAGCAGCTTGGATGGGCAGGGCTATGGCTACACCTTC.

V and J are TRBV9 and TRBJ1-1; a weak D match, TRBD1 (6 bases). The CDR3 is 15 residues long. CDR1 and CDR2 (germline): SGDLS, YYNGEE. V was trimmed by 4 bases and J by 6 bases, leaving 19 bases between them. The CDR3 spells CASSSFVGGLAEAFF. The CDR3 DNA follows: TGTGCCAGCAGCTCTTTTGTCGGGGGGCTAGCTGAAGCTTTCTTT.

This rearrangement joins TRBV18 to TRBJ2-1; TRBD2 aligns across 8 bases. Trimming took 3 bases from V and 11 from J; bases not matched to a gene: 15. Per germline, CDR1 KGHSH and CDR2 LQKENI. This CDR3 has 16 amino acids. The CDR3 here is CASSPFSGTDTMKQFF. The CDR3 nucleotides are TGTGCCAGCTCACCCTTTAGCGGGACGGATACAATGAAGCAGTTCTTC. The complete variable domain, with remaining parts taken from reference TRBV18 and TRBJ2-1, reads NAGVMQNPRHLVRRRGQEARLRCSPMKGHSHVYWYRQLPEEGLKFMVYLQKENIIDESGMPKERFSAEFPKEGPSILRIQQVVRGDSAAYFCASSPFSGTDTMKQFFGPGTRLTVL.

V is TRBV7-9 and J is TRBJ2-1, with TRBD2 identical over 8 bases. The CDR3 is 19 amino acids. The junction had 21 bases not matched to a gene; V was cut back by 5 bases and J by 6 bases. Germline loops: CDR1 SEHNR, CDR2 FQNEAQ (reference sequence). This CDR3 is CASSLGGGVLAEYFNEQFF. CDR3 coding DNA: TGTGCCAGCAGCCTAGGAGGTGGGGTACTAGCGGAGTACTTCAATGAGCAGTTCTTC. The variable domain in full, with the rest retrieved from reference TRBV7-9 and TRBJ2-1, is DTGVSQNPRHKITKRGQNVTFRCDPISEHNRLYWYRQTLGQGPEFLTYFQNEAQLEKSRLLSDRFSAERPKGSFSTLEIQRTEQGDSAMYLCASSLGGGVLAEYFNEQFFGPGTRLTVL.

The chain has TRBV7-2 and TRBJ1-5; maybe TRBD1 (5 bases). The CDR3 extends over 12 amino acids. V lost 2 bases and J 6 bases, leaving 5 bases between the germline ends. The germline CDR1 and CDR2 sequences are SGHTA and FQGNSA. In DNA, the CDR3 is TGTGCCAGCAGCTTAACAGGTCAGCCCCAGCATTTT. It codes for CASSLTGQPQHF.

J is TRBJ1-5 and V is TRBV29-1, with D unclear. Germline V gives CDR1 SQVTM, CDR2 ANQGSEA. The ends were cut back, 4 bases at V and 1 base at J, with 8 bases in the middle. The CDR3 covers 13 residues. The DNA of the CDR3 is TGCAGCGTTGCCCCTTCGAGCAATCAGCCCCAGCATTTT. This encodes CSVAPSSNQPQHF. Looking up the rest from reference TRBV29-1 and TRBJ1-5 gives the full variable domain: SAVISQKPSRDICQRGTSLTIQCQVDSQVTMMFWYRQQPGQSLTLIATANQGSEATYESGFVIDKFPISRPNLTFSTLTVSNMSPEDSSIYLCSVAPSSNQPQHFGDGTRLSIL.

CDR3 loop: CASSLQSGGTGELFF. CDR3 nucleotides: TGTGCCAGCAGCCTACAATCAGGGGGAACCGGGGAGCTGTTTTTT. The genes are TRBV7-2 and TRBJ2-2; 7 bases are shared with TRBD1. This CDR3 contains 15 residues. Germline lookup yields CDR1 SGHTA and CDR2 FQGNSA. Losses at the gene ends were 5 bases for V and 5 bases for J; bases not matched to a gene: 8.